The 30 T cell receptor beta chains in this list originate from one sample, sequenced in a study of cytotoxic CD8 clonotypes in ibrutinib-treated CLL. TCRdb's copy holds only in-frame clones and misses some; the assay was immunoSEQ multiplex PCR. The sample contains around 140,000 clones, about 84% of which appear only once. The specimen was PBMCs, collected after 36 months of ibrutinib treatment. Receptor source: a human donor with chronic lymphocytic leukemia.

Worth noting for this clone: This CDR3 is also generated by other DNA sequences in the sample. In DNA, the CDR3 is TGTGCCAGCAGCTTACTGCGTACCGGGGAGCTGTTTTTT. It codes for CASSLLRTGELFF. The rearrangement joins TRBV11-2 to TRBJ2-2, with D unresolved. This CDR3 has 13 residues. With 2 bases removed from V and 5 bases from J, the gap between germline ends came to 6 bases. CDR1 is SGHAT and CDR2 is FQNNGV in the germline V gene.

The chain joins TRBV29-1 to TRBJ1-1; 12 nucleotides agree with TRBD1. The germline V gene encodes CDR1 SQVTM and CDR2 ANQGSEA. CDR3 length: 14 residues. J was trimmed by 8 bases and V by 3 bases; bases with no gene match: 7. The CDR3 region has the DNA TGCAGCGTTGACCCCGGGACAGGGGGCGTGGAAGCTTTCTTT. This encodes CSVDPGTGGVEAFF.

In its sample, this clone was seen once. The chain employs TRBV13 and TRBJ2-7, with 8 bases aligning to TRBD1. CDR3 length equals 14 residues. Germline CDR1 is PRHDT and CDR2 is FYEKMQ (reference sequence). The V and J ends lost 6 bases and 7 bases, in that order; junction bases with no gene match: 11. Written as DNA, the CDR3 is TGTGCCAGCAGTTTTATGGACAGGGCTGGGGAGCAGTACTTC. Encoded protein: CASSFMDRAGEQYF.

The CDR3 spells CSVVRAPYEQYF. For the CDR3, the DNA is TGCAGCGTTGTAAGGGCGCCCTACGAGCAGTACTTC. The chain employs TRBV29-1 and TRBJ2-7; D is unresolved. V was pared by 4 bases and J by 2 bases, with 9 bases between. Germline V CDR1 and CDR2: SQVTM, ANQGSEA. This CDR3 spans 12 amino acids.

The V call is TRBV6-5, the J call TRBJ2-1; perhaps TRBD1 as D (5 bases). Germline assignment: CDR1 MNHEY and CDR2 SVGAGI. Deletions cut 8 bases from V and 6 bases from J, with 8 bases between. The CDR3 is 11 amino acids. The CDR3 DNA sequence: TGTGCCAGCGCTAGGGGCAATGAGCAGTTCTTC. The encoded protein is CASARGNEQFF.

A single count supports this clone. The chain employs TRBV7-2 and TRBJ2-3; TRBD1 matches 7 bases. The CDR3 runs to 15 residues. The V and J ends lost 6 bases and 4 bases, in that order; junction bases with no gene match: 10. CDR1 SGHTA and CDR2 FQGNSA come from the germline V gene. The CDR3: CASSPGQSPPDTQYF. DNA of the CDR3: TGTGCCAGCAGTCCGGGACAGAGCCCTCCAGATACGCAGTATTTT.

The gene calls are TRBV7-9 and TRBJ2-1; possibly TRBD2 for D (6 bases). The CDR3 is 12 residues long. The germline V gene has CDR1 SEHNR and CDR2 FQNEAQ (reference sequence). Deletions cut 5 bases from V and 8 bases from J, with 10 bases between. The CDR3 DNA sequence: TGTGCCAGCAGCCCACTAGCCTATGAGCAGTTCTTC. This codes for CASSPLAYEQFF. The full variable domain, with the rest looked up from reference TRBV7-9 and TRBJ2-1, is DTGVSQNPRHKITKRGQNVTFRCDPISEHNRLYWYRQTLGQGPEFLTYFQNEAQLEKSRLLSDRFSAERPKGSFSTLEIQRTEQGDSAMYLCASSPLAYEQFFGPGTRLTVL.

This chain connects TRBV4-1 to TRBJ1-1, with D uncertain. The V gene's germline CDR1 is MGHRA and CDR2 YSYEKL. Trimming shortened V by 0 bases and J by 5 bases, and 13 bases separated the two germline ends. CDR3 length equals 15 residues. This chain's CDR3 is CASSQDRLVTTEAFF. The CDR3 DNA follows: TGCGCCAGCAGCCAAGATAGGTTGGTAACTACTGAAGCTTTCTTT.

This rearrangement joins TRBV18 to TRBJ2-5; 10 bases are a match to TRBD2. The germline CDR1 and CDR2 sequences are KGHSH and LQKENI. This CDR3 contains 15 residues. The ends lost 6 bases at V and 4 bases at J; junction bases unmatched: 8. CDR3 in DNA: TGTGCCAGCTCCCTTCTAGCGGGAGTTGGAGAGACCCAGTACTTC. Translation: CASSLLAGVGETQYF.

The chain links TRBV5-1 to TRBJ2-7; 10 bases match TRBD1. V gave up 3 bases and J gave up 5 bases; unmatched junction bases: 11. The germline CDR1 and CDR2 sequences are SGHRS and YFSETQ. This CDR3 is built from 16 residues. The CDR3 DNA is TGCGCCAGCAGCTCCCGGCCGGGACAGGGGTATGACGAGCAGTACTTC. Protein: CASSSRPGQGYDEQYF.

This chain uses TRBV6-5 with TRBJ2-2; 12 bases agree with TRBD2. This CDR3 has 14 amino acids. Germline loops: CDR1 MNHEY, CDR2 SVGAGI. The V gene end was trimmed by 7 bases and the J gene end by 8 bases; junction bases not matched to a gene: 5. The CDR3 is CASKLAGGWGELFF. The CDR3 DNA follows: TGTGCCAGCAAACTAGCGGGAGGTTGGGGGGAGCTGTTTTTT.

The chain combines TRBV5-8 with TRBJ1-2; D not resolved. Germline V gene data show CDR1 as SGHTS and CDR2 as YDEGEE. Trimming took off 5 bases at V and 7 bases at J, with 9 bases between the two ends. The CDR3 totals 11 residues. CDR3 coding DNA: TGTGCCAGCAGGCGGGCCTCTGGCTACACCTTC. Translating it yields CASRRASGYTF. Complete variable domain (other parts from reference TRBV5-8 and TRBJ1-2): EAGVTQSPTHLIKTRGQQATLRCSPISGHTSVYWYQQALGLGLQFLLWYDEGEERNRGNFPPRFSGRQFPNYSSELNVNALELEDSALYLCASRRASGYTFGSGTRLTVV.

The chain joins TRBV18 to TRBJ2-7; D is unresolved. CDR3 length equals 15 residues. The V gene lost 3 bases and the J gene lost 2 bases, with 14 bases spanning the gap. The germline V gene has CDR1 KGHSH and CDR2 LQKENI. CDR3: CASSPVSGRTYEQYF. In DNA, the CDR3 is TGTGCCAGCTCACCCGTCTCTGGTCGCACCTACGAGCAGTACTTC.

The chain combines TRBV5-6 with TRBJ2-1, with TRBD2 matching over 8 bases. CDR1 is SGHDT, CDR2 YYEEEE, per germline. The V gene end was trimmed by 5 bases and the J gene end by 3 bases; junction bases not matched to a gene: 13. This CDR3 is 17 amino acids long. The CDR3 loop reads CASRRRGSREGYNEQFF. In DNA, the CDR3 is TGTGCCAGCAGGCGGCGGGGGTCTCGGGAGGGCTACAATGAGCAGTTCTTC.

The J gene is TRBJ1-3, the V gene TRBV18; unclear D gene. The CDR3 covers 17 residues. The V end lost 2 bases, the J end lost 3 bases, and 17 bases lay between the germline ends. The V gene's germline CDR1 is KGHSH and CDR2 LQKENI. In DNA form, the CDR3 reads TGTGCCAGCTCACCATCAGGCGCCGGGGATGGTGGAAACACCATATATTTT. This translates into CASSPSGAGDGGNTIYF.

The genes are TRBV5-6 and TRBJ2-5; D remains ambiguous. This CDR3 is built from 11 residues. Trimming pared 0 bases from V and 3 bases from J, leaving 0 bases between. Germline V lookup: CDR1 SGHDT, CDR2 YYEEEE. The DNA for the CDR3 is TGTGCCAGCAGCTTGGAAGAGACCCAGTACTTC. It is translated as CASSLEETQYF.

The J gene is TRBJ2-1, the V gene TRBV11-2; the D is unclear. V was clipped by 6 bases and J by 0 bases, with 9 bases between them. The germline V gene encodes CDR1 SGHAT and CDR2 FQNNGV. The CDR3 contains 14 residues. Written as DNA, the CDR3 is TGTGCCAGCAGTAAGGAGATCTCCTACAATGAGCAGTTCTTC. This encodes CASSKEISYNEQFF.

V usage is TRBV4-1 and J usage is TRBJ2-5; the D is unclear. The germline gives CDR1 MGHRA, CDR2 YSYEKL. V lost 1 base and J lost 4, with 13 bases in between. This CDR3 is built from 15 residues. Here the CDR3 DNA reads TGCGCCAGCAGCCAAGGTATGGGTTTGGGAGAGACCCAGTACTTC. It specifies CASSQGMGLGETQYF.

The chain recombines TRBV4-1 with TRBJ2-2; a possible D gene is TRBD1 (6 bases). V was cut by 0 bases and J by 3 bases, with 11 bases left in between. CDR3 length equals 16 residues. Per the germline V gene, CDR1 is MGHRA and CDR2 is YSYEKL. The CDR3 loop reads CASSQDGQGYTGELFF. Here the CDR3 DNA reads TGCGCCAGCAGCCAAGATGGGCAGGGGTACACCGGGGAGCTGTTTTTT.

In its sample, this clone was seen once. V and J are TRBV7-9 and TRBJ1-1; D is ambiguous. This CDR3 spans 14 amino acids. Per germline, CDR1 SEHNR and CDR2 FQNEAQ (reference sequence). V dropped 5 bases and J dropped 3 bases, with 13 bases sitting between them. CDR3 protein: CASSLSPRDTEAFF. Written as DNA, the CDR3 is TGTGCCAGCAGCCTCAGCCCAAGGGACACTGAAGCTTTCTTT.

The chain is built from TRBV5-6 and TRBJ1-4, with D unresolved. Germline CDR1 SGHDT, CDR2 YYEEEE. The CDR3 runs to 13 residues. V shed 4 bases and J shed 8 bases, with 12 bases lying between them. DNA of the CDR3: TGTGCCAGCAGCCTCGGACCCGGCGAAAAACTGTTTTTT. Encoded protein: CASSLGPGEKLFF.

The V call is TRBV19, the J call TRBJ2-6, with 9 bases lining up with TRBD1. Trimming cost V 5 bases and J 1 base; bases outside gene matches: 9. The CDR3 is 18 residues long. Germline CDR1 is LNHDA and CDR2 is SQIVND (reference sequence). CDR3 sequence (DNA): TGTGCCAGTAGTGGGGGGGACAGGGCCACTTCTGGGGCCAACGTCCTGACTTTC. Translating it yields CASSGGDRATSGANVLTF.

The CDR3 coding sequence is TGTGCCAGCTCCAGAGGCCATCCCCGAATGAACACTGAAGCTTTCTTT. Amino acid sequence: CASSRGHPRMNTEAFF. V is TRBV18 and J is TRBJ1-1; D is undetermined. This CDR3 has 16 amino acids. The germline gives CDR1 KGHSH, CDR2 LQKENI. V was cut by 6 bases and J by 0 bases, with 17 bases left in between.

The chain carries TRBV30 and TRBJ1-5, with unresolved D. This CDR3 spans 13 amino acids. The germline CDR1 and CDR2 sequences are GTSNPN and SVGIG (reference sequence). Trimming removed 0 bases at V and 4 bases at J, with 7 bases between. CDR3 loop: CAWSVRVNQPQHF. CDR3 nucleotide sequence: TGTGCCTGGAGTGTGAGGGTAAATCAGCCCCAGCATTTT. The complete variable domain, with remaining parts taken from reference TRBV30 and TRBJ1-5, reads SQTIHQWPATLVQPVGSPLSLECTVEGTSNPNLYWYRQAAGRGLQLLFYSVGIGQISSEVPQNLSASRPQDRQFILSSKKLLLSDSGFYLCAWSVRVNQPQHFGDGTRLSIL.

This clone was observed a handful of times. Mismatch with germline at one junction end may stem from a read error. The chain has TRBV29-1 and TRBJ2-7; 10 bases match TRBD1. The CDR3 covers 11 residues. Germline V gene lookup returns CDR1 SQVTM and CDR2 ANQGSEA. The CDR3 loop reads CSVEGTGVQYF. DNA for the CDR3: TGCAGCGTGGAAGGGACAGGGGTGCAGTACTTC.

This chain links TRBV4-2 with TRBJ2-7, with 11 positions matching TRBD2. The germline V gene encodes CDR1 LGHNA and CDR2 YNFKEQ. V dropped 4 bases and J dropped 0; count of bases not matched to a gene: 11. The CDR3 contains 18 residues. CDR3 in DNA: TGTGCCAGCAGCCTGGGACTAGCGGACCGCTCCGCCTCCTACGAGCAGTACTTC. This codes for CASSLGLADRSASYEQYF.

The table lists this clone with a few counts. The chain uses TRBV27 and TRBJ1-2; D is uncertain. Between the trimmed V and J ends, which lost 5 bases and 2 bases, there was a span of 12 bases. The CDR3 covers 14 residues. Germline V gene lookup returns CDR1 MNHEY and CDR2 SMNVEV (reference sequence). The CDR3 region is CASSPRYRNYGYTF. In DNA, the CDR3 is TGTGCCAGCAGTCCCCGGTACAGAAACTATGGCTACACCTTC.

The J gene is TRBJ2-7, the V gene TRBV5-4, with D unclear. Germline V gene sequence: CDR1 SGHNT, CDR2 YYREEE (reference sequence). Trimming stripped 5 bases from V and 7 bases from J, with 13 bases between. CDR3 length: 12 residues. CDR3 sequence: CASRTGSGEQYF. CDR3 DNA: TGTGCCAGCAGAACTGGCTCTGGGGAGCAGTACTTC.

The chain has TRBV7-2 and TRBJ1-1; maybe TRBD1 (6 bases). The V gene's germline CDR1 is SGHTA and CDR2 FQGNSA. CDR3 length equals 15 residues. Trimming pared 1 base from V and 4 bases from J, leaving 13 bases between. The CDR3 loop is CASSLEGEEGTEAFF. The CDR3 nucleotides are TGTGCCAGCAGCTTAGAGGGGGAAGAGGGCACTGAAGCTTTCTTT.

CDR3 in amino acids: CASSFHPGSENTEAFF. DNA for the CDR3: TGCGCCAGCAGCTTTCATCCCGGGAGCGAGAACACTGAAGCTTTCTTT. The chain employs TRBV5-1 and TRBJ1-1, with D unresolved. This CDR3 spans 16 amino acids. CDR1 is SGHRS and CDR2 is YFSETQ in the germline V gene. V was clipped by 2 bases and J by 1 base, with 15 bases between them.